The rows below give T cell receptor beta chains drawn from one sample of a study of beta chain features in type 1 diabetes. Clones were sequenced by immunoSEQ multiplex PCR, and TCRdb holds only the in-frame ones, with some missing. The sample yields nearly 250,000 clones, roughly two thirds seen once. Sequences were obtained from naive CD4+ T cells from blood. The source is a man aged 30 to 45 in good health. The conserved cysteine and the conserved F or W are not part of the CDR3 here.

TRBJ2-1,7,TRBV20-1,KADNEQF
TRBJ2-7,11,TRBV13,ASSNLIGGEQY
TRBJ2-1,11,TRBV19,ASLDRVSNEQF
TRBJ2-1,11,TRBV5-1,ASATSGGAEQF
TRBJ2-1,15,TRBV9,ASSALPREGIYNEQF
TRBJ2-2,11,TRBV29-1,SVGRDRAGELF
TRBJ1-2,12,TRBV25-1,ASSVSWGTGGYT
TRBJ2-3,12,TRBV29-1,SVVLAVGVDTQY
TRBJ2-5,9,TRBV10-3,AILIEETQY
TRBJ2-7,11,TRBV13,ASSRTSGYEQY
TRBJ2-7,14,TRBV9,ASSSGRILSSYEQY
TRBJ2-1,13,TRBV29-1,SVARRLAEDNEQF
TRBJ1-1,11,TRBV30,AWARQGNTEAF
TRBJ2-3,12,TRBV5-6,ASSLRASTDTQY
TRBJ2-5,11,TRBV2,ASTRDREETQY
TRBJ2-7,11,TRBV25-1,ASSSQGANEQY
TRBJ1-6,11,TRBV30,AWGPGYNSPLH
TRBJ2-1,11,TRBV29-1,SVEATAYNEQF
TRBJ2-5,13,TRBV2,ASTPSRMSGETQY
TRBJ2-3,10,TRBV2,ASSPLRDTQY
TRBJ2-7,11,TRBV6-6,ASSDGLSYEQY
TRBJ2-7,11,TRBV7-2,ASRSSGMYEQY
TRBJ2-7,11,TRBV29-1,SVVPSGGYEQY
TRBJ2-3,12,TRBV28,ASSRTGGTDTQY
TRBJ2-7,11,TRBV25-1,ASTLPGSYEQY
TRBJ2-1,14,TRBV4-3,ASSPERGYSYNEQF
TRBJ2-1,9,TRBV6-6,ASSYSNEQF